This entry concerns a single TCR beta chain. Its cognate antigen is unknown. Clones were read by immunoSEQ multiplex PCR, and TCRdb kept only the in-frame ones, dropping some. The table includes approximately 44,000 clones, just over 85% detected once. The data were taken from a study of cytomegalovirus exposure and HLA in healthy donors. As for the study in general: In a later analysis, the roughly 130 validation repertoires were reported to have used the same platform as the 550 to 850 first-cohort repertoires.

Study findings and constraints: Usually a TCR sequence was rare, but some public TCRs were found in many donors. Subsequent analysis showed first-cohort TCR clusters tending to co-occur in over a hundred validation repertoires. The study designated 150 or so TCR beta chains cytomegalovirus-associated.

The TCR comes from a young woman in good health and CMV-seronegative. The source material was PBMCs.

CDR3 in amino acids: CSVGGTERNEKLFF. In nucleotides, the CDR3 is TGCAGCGTTGGAGGGACAGAGCGTAATGAAAAACTGTTTTTT. This rearrangement joins TRBV29-1 to TRBJ1-4; 7 bases map to TRBD1. In germline, CDR1 is SQVTM, CDR2 ANQGSEA. The CDR3 extends over 14 amino acids. The trim removed 4 bases at V and 4 bases at J, leaving 6 bases unmatched.